This record concerns one TCR beta chain sequence. No antigen is known for it. Nothing much larger sits one base from this clone, and base qualities are not available. This entry belongs to a study of blood T cell repertoires in COVID-19 (TCRdb year 2020). In terms of the full investigation: Samples from collaborators originated in the United States, Italy and Spain and spanned both the acute and convalescent phases of COVID-19. The prospective study material was composed of cDNA or gDNA derived from T cells, B-cell-depleted T cells, or PBMCs. Subjects who had been exposed to COVID-19, were actively infected with it, or had recovered from it provided the deeply sampled blood TCRbeta repertoires that made up the dataset. The repertoires were made available in a free public database intended to serve as a resource for research on the immune response to SARS-CoV-2. Samples were obtained from the ongoing ImmuneRACE study (first 160 participants) and from approximately 1,200 subjects provided by 6 global collaborators. Nearly every sample came with metadata listing a de-identified subject ID, COVID-19 status, age in years and sex. Where available, HLA class I and class II types were taken from metadata supplied by the sample provider and were not determined by assay-based typing. The full study reports these points: Clinical and demographic metadata were provided uncurated, with the amount varying by source and participant.

TCRbeta CDR3 regions were amplified from genomic DNA by means of the immunoSEQ Assay, a bias-controlled multiplex PCR. The study's own analysis went as follows. Nucleated cell counts per sample were estimated from amplification of reference gene primers within the assay. Sequence reads were collapsed and filtered to measure the absolute abundance of every unique TCRbeta CDR3 rearrangement. For each sample, productive Simpson clonality was calculated by taking the square root of Simpson's diversity index across productive rearrangements. Not all clones reach the TCRdb copy of this immuneACCESS table, which keeps in-frame sequences only. Checked studies attribute under half of the gap to unresolved V genes and leave the rest unexplained. The DNA was the basis for D and trimming; V, J and clone size are from that table. The sample records about 240,000 clones, approximately 83% of which are singletons. Around 3% of the sample belongs to the ten largest clones.

The CDR3 holds 14 amino acids from the cysteine to the phenylalanine. The sequence is cut down to CDR3 DNA, 42 bases in frame from base 1. The germline V gene specifies MNHEY as CDR1 and SVGAGI as CDR2. V is cut by 7 bases and J by 4 bases, and the space between the germline ends is 16 bases. Participants in the prospective study were enrolled through a virtual design, were aged about 18 to 89 years, and lived in approximately 25 United States geographic areas. Cohort assignment in the prospective study relied on participant-reported clinical history from a screening survey and a study questionnaire. Mobile phlebotomists in the prospective study collected whole blood, serum and a nasopharyngeal or oropharyngeal swab from every participant. Additional blood draws and questionnaires over an approximately 2-month period could optionally be provided by prospective study participants. Before DNA extraction, prospective study blood samples were shipped either frozen or at room temperature.

The origin of this receptor is a woman between 35 and 50 years old with acute COVID-19. Sequencing was performed on PBMCs or T cells enriched from blood (not recorded which). The chain links TRBV6-5 with TRBJ1-1; the D gene is not confidently resolved. This receptor has the CDR3 CASKVRIGPTEAFF. The base sequence is TGTGCCAGCAAGGTTAGGATTGGGCCCACTGAAGCTTTCTTT.